Sequencing of this TCR beta chain was carried out in a study of blood T cell repertoires in COVID-19 (TCRdb year 2020). For the study in its entirety: Collaborator samples came from the United States, Italy and Spain and covered acute and convalescent phases of COVID-19. Nearly every sample came with metadata listing a de-identified subject ID, COVID-19 status, age in years and sex. Deeply sampled blood TCRbeta repertoires from subjects exposed to, actively infected with, or recovered from COVID-19 were included in the dataset. Samples were obtained from the ongoing ImmuneRACE study (first 160 participants) and from over a thousand subjects provided by 6 global collaborators. The material from the prospective study consisted of cDNA or gDNA derived from T cells, B-cell-depleted T cells, or PBMCs. Where available, HLA class I and class II types were taken from metadata supplied by the sample provider and were not determined by assay-based typing. The repertoires were made available in a free public database intended to serve as a resource for research on the immune response to SARS-CoV-2.

The V and J ends are trimmed by 1 base and 0 bases, leaving 15 bases between them. CDR1 MGHDK and CDR2 SYGVNS were looked up in the germline V gene. The CDR3 holds 17 amino acids from the cysteine to the phenylalanine. Of all the DNA, just the CDR3 is kept, 51 bases in frame from base 1. The study at large found these results: How much clinical and demographic metadata was included differed by source and by participant, and the metadata was provided uncurated.

In its sample, this clone was seen a few times. Its antigen specificity is not known. Nothing much larger sits one base from this clone, and base qualities are not available. The immunoSEQ Assay, a bias-controlled multiplex PCR, was used to amplify TCRbeta CDR3 regions from genomic DNA. Under the source paper's analysis protocol: Within the assay, amplification of reference gene primers was used to estimate how many nucleated cells each sample contained. Sequence reads were collapsed and filtered to measure the absolute abundance of every unique TCRbeta CDR3 rearrangement. For each sample, productive Simpson clonality was calculated as the square root of Simpson's diversity index across productive rearrangements. TCRdb holds this immuneACCESS table with in-frame rearrangements only. Some clones are missing; in checked studies, unresolved V genes explain under half, and the rest has no known cause. The DNA was the basis for D and trimming; V, J and clone size are from that table. Present in this sample are around 110,000 clones, around 78% of which were seen just once. In total, the top ten clones hold 6% to 6.5% of the sample.

At one collaborating source in Seattle, patients were enrolled during active infection and were followed longitudinally through the course of disease. Whole blood was collected in K2EDTA tubes by collaborating institutions according to the institutions' own protocols. For TCRbeta analysis, collaborators shipped samples as frozen whole blood, isolated PBMCs, or DNA extracted from either of those sample types. Sequencing input: peripheral blood. Here the chain combines TRBV25-1 and TRBJ1-2, with TRBD1 as a weak D call on 6 bases. The sequence came from a man older than 75 with COVID-19, enrolled during active disease. The CDR3 reads as follows: CASSELSGVSANYGYTF. Here is the DNA: TGTGCCAGCAGTGAATTGTCAGGGGTATCAGCTAACTATGGCTACACCTTC.